This T cell receptor (beta chain) comes out of a study of blood T cell repertoires in COVID-19 (TCRdb year 2020). As for the study more broadly: Samples from collaborators originated in the United States, Italy and Spain and spanned both the acute and convalescent phases of COVID-19. Nearly every sample came with metadata listing a de-identified subject ID, COVID-19 status, age in years and sex. The prospective study material was composed of cDNA or gDNA derived from T cells, B-cell-depleted T cells, or PBMCs. The repertoires were released in a freely available public database meant as a resource for research on the immune response to SARS-CoV-2. Samples were obtained from the ongoing ImmuneRACE study (first 160 participants) and from 1,254 subjects provided by 6 global collaborators. Where available, HLA class I and class II types were taken from metadata supplied by the sample provider and were not determined by assay-based typing. Subjects who had been exposed to COVID-19, were actively infected with it, or had recovered from it provided the deeply sampled blood TCRbeta repertoires that made up the dataset.

The paper as a whole reports these results and caveats: Clinical and demographic metadata were provided uncurated, with the amount varying by source and participant.

The immunoSEQ Assay, a bias-controlled multiplex PCR, was used to amplify TCRbeta CDR3 regions from genomic DNA. On the authors' methods: The number of nucleated cells in each sample was estimated by amplification of reference gene primers within the assay. To quantify the absolute abundance of each unique TCRbeta CDR3 rearrangement, sequence reads were collapsed and filtered. For each sample, productive Simpson clonality was calculated as the square root of Simpson's diversity index across productive rearrangements. TCRdb retrieved this table from immuneACCESS and kept in-frame rearrangements only. Not all clones are present; in checked studies, unresolved V genes account for under half, and no reason is known for the remainder. V, J and clone size are taken as reported in that table, and D and trimming were inferred from the DNA itself. Counted in this sample were about 370,000 clones; 75% to 90% of them appeared once. The ten top clones hold about 1% of the sample.

Inclusive of the bounding cysteine and phenylalanine, the CDR3 is 16 residues long. Left in the record is the CDR3 DNA by itself, 48 bases read in frame from the first base. Trimming leaves V shorter by 0 bases and J shorter by 4 bases, with the junction holding 6 bases beyond the gene matches. CDR1 and CDR2 are drawn from the germline V gene (reference sequence): SGHNT, YYREEE. Enrolling through a virtual design, the prospective study's participants ranged in age from roughly 18 to 95 years and lived across roughly 24 United States geographic areas. Cohort assignment in the prospective study relied on participant-reported clinical history from a screening survey and a study questionnaire. Recovered participants in ImmuneRACE Cohort 3 were defined by two consecutive negative NP/OP PCR tests, clearance by a healthcare professional, or resolution of symptoms. In the prospective study, whole blood, serum and a nasopharyngeal or oropharyngeal swab were collected from each participant by mobile phlebotomists. Prospective study participants could optionally give additional blood draws and questionnaires over an approximately 2-month period. Before DNA extraction, prospective study blood samples were shipped either frozen or at room temperature.

This clone was seen just once. This clone's antigen is unknown. No much larger clone exists at a distance of one base, and base qualities are not known. This clonotype was obtained from a man between 18 and 29 years old who had recovered from COVID-19. The V and J segments used are TRBV5-4 and TRBJ2-1; a stretch of 8 junction bases matches TRBD2. What was sequenced was PBMCs or T cells enriched from blood (not recorded which). The CDR3 sequence is CASSLAGGAQYNEQFF. Here is the DNA: TGTGCCAGCAGCTTGGCCGGGGGGGCACAATACAATGAGCAGTTCTTC.